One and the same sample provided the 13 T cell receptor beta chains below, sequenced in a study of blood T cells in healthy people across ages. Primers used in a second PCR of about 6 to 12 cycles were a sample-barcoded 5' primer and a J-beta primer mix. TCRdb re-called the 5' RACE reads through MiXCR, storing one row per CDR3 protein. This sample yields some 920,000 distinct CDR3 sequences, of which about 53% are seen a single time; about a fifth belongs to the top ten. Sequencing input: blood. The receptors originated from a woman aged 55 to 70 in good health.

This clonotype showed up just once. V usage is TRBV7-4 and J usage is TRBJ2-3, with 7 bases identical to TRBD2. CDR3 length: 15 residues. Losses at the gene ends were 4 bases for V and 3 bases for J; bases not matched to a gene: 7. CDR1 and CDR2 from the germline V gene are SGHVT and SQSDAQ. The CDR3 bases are TGTGCCAGCAGCTGTCGGGCGGGAGTGACAGATACGCAGTATTTT. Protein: CASSCRAGVTDTQYF. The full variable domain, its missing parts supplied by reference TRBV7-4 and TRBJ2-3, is GAGVSQSPRYKVAKRGRDVALRCDSISGHVTLYWYRQTLGQGSEVLTYSQSDAQRDKSGRPSGRFSAERPERSVSTLKIQRTEQGDSAVYLCASSCRAGVTDTQYFGPGTRLTVL.

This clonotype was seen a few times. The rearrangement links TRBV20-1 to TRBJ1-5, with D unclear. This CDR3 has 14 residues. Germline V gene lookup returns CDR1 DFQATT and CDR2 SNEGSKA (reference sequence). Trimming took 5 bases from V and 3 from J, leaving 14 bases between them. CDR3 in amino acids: CSASTRIINQPQHF. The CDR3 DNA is TGCAGTGCTTCTACCAGGATAATCAATCAGCCCCAGCATTTT.

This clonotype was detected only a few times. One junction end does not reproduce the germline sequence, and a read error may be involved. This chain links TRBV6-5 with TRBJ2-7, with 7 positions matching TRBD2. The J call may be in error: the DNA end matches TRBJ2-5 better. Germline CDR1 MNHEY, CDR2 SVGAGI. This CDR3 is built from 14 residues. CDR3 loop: CASSHSRGEETQYF. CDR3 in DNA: TGTGCCAGCAGTCACTCCCGGGGGGAAGAGACCCAGTACTTC.

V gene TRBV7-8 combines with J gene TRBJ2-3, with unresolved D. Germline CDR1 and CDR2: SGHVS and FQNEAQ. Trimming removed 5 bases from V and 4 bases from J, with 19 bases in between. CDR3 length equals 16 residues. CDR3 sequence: CASSRGPARASDTQYF. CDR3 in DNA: TGTGCCAGCAGCCGAGGTCCCGCACGCGCCTCAGATACGCAGTATTTT.

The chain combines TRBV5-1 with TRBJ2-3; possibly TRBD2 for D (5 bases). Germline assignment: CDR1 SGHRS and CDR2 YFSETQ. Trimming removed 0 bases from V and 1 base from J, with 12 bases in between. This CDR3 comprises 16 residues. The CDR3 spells CASSLAVLEGTDTQYF. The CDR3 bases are TGCGCCAGCAGCTTGGCCGTCCTGGAGGGCACAGATACGCAGTATTTT.

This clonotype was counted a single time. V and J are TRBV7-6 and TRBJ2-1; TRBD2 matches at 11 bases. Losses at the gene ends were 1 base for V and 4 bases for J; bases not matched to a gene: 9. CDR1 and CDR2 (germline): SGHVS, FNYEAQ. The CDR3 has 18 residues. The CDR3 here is CASSLELAGALLYNEQFF. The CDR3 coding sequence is TGTGCCAGCAGCTTAGAACTAGCGGGAGCGCTCCTATACAATGAGCAGTTCTTC.

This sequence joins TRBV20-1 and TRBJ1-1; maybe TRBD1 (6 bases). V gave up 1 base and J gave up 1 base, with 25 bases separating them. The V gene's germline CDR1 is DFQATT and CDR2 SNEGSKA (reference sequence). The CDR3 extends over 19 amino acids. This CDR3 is CSARGYHRDKRESNTEAFF. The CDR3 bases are TGCAGTGCTAGAGGATATCACAGGGATAAGAGGGAGTCGAACACTGAAGCTTTCTTT.

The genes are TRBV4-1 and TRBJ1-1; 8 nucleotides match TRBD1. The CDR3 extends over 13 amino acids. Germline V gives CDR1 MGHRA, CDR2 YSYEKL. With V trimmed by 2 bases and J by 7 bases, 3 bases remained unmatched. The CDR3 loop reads CASSQTDRDEAFF. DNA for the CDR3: TGCGCCAGCAGCCAAACGGACAGGGATGAAGCTTTCTTT.

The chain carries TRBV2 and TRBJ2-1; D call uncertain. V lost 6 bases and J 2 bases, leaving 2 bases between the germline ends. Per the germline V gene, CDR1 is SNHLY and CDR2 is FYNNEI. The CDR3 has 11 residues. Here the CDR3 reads CASRTYNEQFF. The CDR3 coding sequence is TGTGCCAGCAGGACCTACAATGAGCAGTTCTTC.

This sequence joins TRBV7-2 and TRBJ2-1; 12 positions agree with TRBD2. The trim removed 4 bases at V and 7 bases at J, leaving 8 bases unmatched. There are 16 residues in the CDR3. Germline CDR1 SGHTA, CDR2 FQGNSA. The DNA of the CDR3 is TGTGCCAGCAGCTCTGGACTAGCGGGATTGGCAAATGAGCAGTTCTTC. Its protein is CASSSGLAGLANEQFF.

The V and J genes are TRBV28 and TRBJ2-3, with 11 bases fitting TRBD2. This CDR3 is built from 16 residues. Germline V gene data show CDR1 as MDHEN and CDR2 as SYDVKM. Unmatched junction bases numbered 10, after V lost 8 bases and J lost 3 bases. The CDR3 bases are TGTGCCAGCGTTAGCGGGGGGGCAGTGGGGACAGATACGCAGTATTTT. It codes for CASVSGGAVGTDTQYF.

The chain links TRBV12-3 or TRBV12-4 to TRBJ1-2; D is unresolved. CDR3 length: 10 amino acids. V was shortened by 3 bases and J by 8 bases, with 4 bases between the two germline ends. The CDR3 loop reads CASSLSGYTF. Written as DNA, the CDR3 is TGTGCCAGCAGTTTGAGCGGCTACACCTTC.

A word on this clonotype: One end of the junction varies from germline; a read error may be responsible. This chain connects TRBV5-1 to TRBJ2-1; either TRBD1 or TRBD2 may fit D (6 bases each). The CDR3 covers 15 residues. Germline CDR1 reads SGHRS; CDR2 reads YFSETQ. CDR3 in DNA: TGCGCCAGCAGCTTGGGGGGGGCCTCCTACAATGAGCATTTCTTC. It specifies CASSLGGASYNEHFF.